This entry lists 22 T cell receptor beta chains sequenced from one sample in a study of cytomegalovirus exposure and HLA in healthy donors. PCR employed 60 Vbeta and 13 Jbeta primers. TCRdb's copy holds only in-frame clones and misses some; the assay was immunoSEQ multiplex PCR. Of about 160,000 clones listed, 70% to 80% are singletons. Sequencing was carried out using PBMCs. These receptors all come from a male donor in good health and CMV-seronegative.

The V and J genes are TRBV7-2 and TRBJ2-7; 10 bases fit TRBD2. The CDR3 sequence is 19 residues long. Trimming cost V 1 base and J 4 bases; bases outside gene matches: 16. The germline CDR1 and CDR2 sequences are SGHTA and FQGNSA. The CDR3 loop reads CASSLGLAGDVMTRYEQYF. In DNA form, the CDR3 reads TGTGCCAGCAGCTTAGGGCTAGCGGGAGATGTTATGACCAGATACGAGCAGTACTTC.

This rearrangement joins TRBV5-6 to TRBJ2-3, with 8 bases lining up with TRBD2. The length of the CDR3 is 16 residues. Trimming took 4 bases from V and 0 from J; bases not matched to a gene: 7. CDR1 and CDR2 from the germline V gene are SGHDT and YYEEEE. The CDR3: CASSINSGASTDTQYF. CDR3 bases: TGTGCCAGCAGCATCAATAGCGGGGCAAGCACAGATACGCAGTATTTT.

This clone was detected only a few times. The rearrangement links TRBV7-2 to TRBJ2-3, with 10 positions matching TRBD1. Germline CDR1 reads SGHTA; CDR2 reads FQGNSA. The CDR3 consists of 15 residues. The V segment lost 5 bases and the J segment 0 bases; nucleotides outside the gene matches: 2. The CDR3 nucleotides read TGTGCCAGCAGCATGGGACAGGGGAGCACAGATACGCAGTATTTT. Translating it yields CASSMGQGSTDTQYF.

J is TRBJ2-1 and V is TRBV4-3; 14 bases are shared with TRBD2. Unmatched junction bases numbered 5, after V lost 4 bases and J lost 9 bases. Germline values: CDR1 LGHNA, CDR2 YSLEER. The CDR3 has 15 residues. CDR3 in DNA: TGCGCCAGCAGCCCGGGGACTAGCGGGAGAACTGAGCAGTTCTTC. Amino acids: CASSPGTSGRTEQFF.

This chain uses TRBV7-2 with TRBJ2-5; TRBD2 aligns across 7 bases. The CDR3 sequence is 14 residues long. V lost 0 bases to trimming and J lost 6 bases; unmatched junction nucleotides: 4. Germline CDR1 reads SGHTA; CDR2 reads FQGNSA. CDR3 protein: CASSLAGGPQTQYF. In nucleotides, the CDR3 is TGTGCCAGCAGCTTAGCGGGAGGGCCACAGACCCAGTACTTC.

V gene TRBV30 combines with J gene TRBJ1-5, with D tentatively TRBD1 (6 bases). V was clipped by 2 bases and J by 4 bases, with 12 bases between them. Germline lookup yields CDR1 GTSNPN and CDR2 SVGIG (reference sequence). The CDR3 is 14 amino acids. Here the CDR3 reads CAWSPGQKNQPQHF. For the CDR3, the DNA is TGTGCCTGGAGTCCTGGACAGAAGAATCAGCCCCAGCATTTT. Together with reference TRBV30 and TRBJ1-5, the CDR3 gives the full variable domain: SQTIHQWPATLVQPVGSPLSLECTVEGTSNPNLYWYRQAAGRGLQLLFYSVGIGQISSEVPQNLSASRPQDRQFILSSKKLLLSDSGFYLCAWSPGQKNQPQHFGDGTRLSIL.

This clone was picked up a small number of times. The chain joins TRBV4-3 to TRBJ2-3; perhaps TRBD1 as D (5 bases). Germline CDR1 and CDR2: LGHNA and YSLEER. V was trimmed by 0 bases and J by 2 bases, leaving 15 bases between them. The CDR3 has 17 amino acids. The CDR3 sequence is CASSQDLNGRVTDTQYF. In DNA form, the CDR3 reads TGCGCCAGCAGCCAAGATCTGAATGGCAGGGTCACAGATACGCAGTATTTT.

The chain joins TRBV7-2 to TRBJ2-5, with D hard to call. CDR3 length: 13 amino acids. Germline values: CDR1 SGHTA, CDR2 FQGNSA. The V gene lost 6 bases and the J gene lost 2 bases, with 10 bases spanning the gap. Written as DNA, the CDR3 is TGTGCCAGCAGTTATCAACTACAAGAGACCCAGTACTTC. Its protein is CASSYQLQETQYF.

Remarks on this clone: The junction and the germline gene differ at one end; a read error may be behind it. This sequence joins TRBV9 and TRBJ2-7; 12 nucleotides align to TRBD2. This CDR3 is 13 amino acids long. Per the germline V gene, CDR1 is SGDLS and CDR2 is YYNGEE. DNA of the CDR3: TGTGCCAGCAGCGAACGGACTAGCGGGGAGCTTGGCTTC. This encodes CASSERTSGELGF.

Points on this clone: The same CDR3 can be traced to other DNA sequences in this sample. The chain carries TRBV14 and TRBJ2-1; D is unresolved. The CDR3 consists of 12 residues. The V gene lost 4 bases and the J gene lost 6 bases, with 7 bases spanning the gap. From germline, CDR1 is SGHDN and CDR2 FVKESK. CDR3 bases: TGTGCCAGCAGCCTCTCTAGCAATGAGCAGTTCTTC. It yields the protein CASSLSSNEQFF.

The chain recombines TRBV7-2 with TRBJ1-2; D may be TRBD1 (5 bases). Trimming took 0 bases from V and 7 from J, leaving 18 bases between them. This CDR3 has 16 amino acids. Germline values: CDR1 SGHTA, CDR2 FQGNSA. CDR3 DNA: TGTGCCAGCAGCTTAGCGCAGGCAGGGTTTCTGGGTGGCTACACCTTC. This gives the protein CASSLAQAGFLGGYTF.

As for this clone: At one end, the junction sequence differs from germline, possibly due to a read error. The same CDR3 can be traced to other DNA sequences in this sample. Here the CDR3 reads CASSRTGISGELFF. The CDR3 bases are TGTGCTAGCAGCCGCACAGGGATTAGTGGGGAGCTGTTTTTT. The J gene is TRBJ2-2, the V gene TRBV7-7; TRBD1 might be the D (6 bases). Looked up from germline, CDR1 is SSHAT and CDR2 is FNYEAQ (reference sequence). The CDR3 has 14 amino acids.

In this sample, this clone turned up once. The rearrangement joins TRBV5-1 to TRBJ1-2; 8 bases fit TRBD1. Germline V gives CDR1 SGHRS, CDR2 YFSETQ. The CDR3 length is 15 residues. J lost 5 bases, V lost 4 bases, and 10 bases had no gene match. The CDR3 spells CASSPDRGTNYGYTF. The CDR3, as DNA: TGCGCCAGCAGCCCTGACAGGGGAACCAATTATGGCTACACCTTC. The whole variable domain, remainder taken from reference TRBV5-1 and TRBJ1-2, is KAGVTQTPRYLIKTRGQQVTLSCSPISGHRSVSWYQQTPGQGLQFLFEYFSETQRNKGNFPGRFSGRQFSNSRSEMNVSTLELGDSALYLCASSPDRGTNYGYTFGSGTRLTVV.

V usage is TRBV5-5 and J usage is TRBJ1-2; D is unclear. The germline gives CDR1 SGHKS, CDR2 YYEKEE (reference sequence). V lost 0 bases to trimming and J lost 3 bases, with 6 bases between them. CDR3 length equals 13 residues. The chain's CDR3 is CASSLVQDYGYTF. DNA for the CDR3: TGTGCCAGCAGCTTGGTTCAGGACTATGGCTACACCTTC.

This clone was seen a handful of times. CDR3 DNA sequence: TGCGCCAGCAGTCTCTACCAACAGGGGCGGGGCACAGATACGCAGTATTTT. It codes for CASSLYQQGRGTDTQYF. This chain joins TRBV23-1 and TRBJ2-3; 7 bases match TRBD1. TRBV23-1 is placed among ORFs of uncertain function. J lost 1 base, V lost 4 bases, and 11 bases had no gene match. The CDR3 covers 17 residues.

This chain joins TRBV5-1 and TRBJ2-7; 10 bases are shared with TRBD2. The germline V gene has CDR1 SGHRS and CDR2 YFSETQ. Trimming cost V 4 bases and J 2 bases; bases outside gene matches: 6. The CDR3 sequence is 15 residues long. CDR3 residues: CASSPSGTSAYEQYF. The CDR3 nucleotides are TGCGCCAGCAGCCCGTCCGGGACTAGCGCCTACGAGCAGTACTTC.

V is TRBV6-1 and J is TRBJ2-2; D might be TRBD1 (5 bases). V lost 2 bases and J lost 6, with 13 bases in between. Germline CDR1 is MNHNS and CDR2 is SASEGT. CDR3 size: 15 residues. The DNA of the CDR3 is TGTGCCAGCAGTGAACCTGGATTGGGGCCCGGGGAGCTGTTTTTT. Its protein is CASSEPGLGPGELFF.

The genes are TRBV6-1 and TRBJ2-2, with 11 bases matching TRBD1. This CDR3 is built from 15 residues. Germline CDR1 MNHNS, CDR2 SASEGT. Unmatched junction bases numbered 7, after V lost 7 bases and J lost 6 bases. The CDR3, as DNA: TGTGCCAGCACTGGACAGGGGGCTTATCCCGGGGAGCTGTTTTTT. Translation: CASTGQGAYPGELFF.

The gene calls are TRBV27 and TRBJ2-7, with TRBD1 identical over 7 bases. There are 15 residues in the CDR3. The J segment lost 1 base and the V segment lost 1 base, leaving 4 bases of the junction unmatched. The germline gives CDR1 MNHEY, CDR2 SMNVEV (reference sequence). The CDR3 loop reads CASSLWARGSYEQYF. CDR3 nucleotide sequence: TGTGCCAGCAGTTTATGGGCCAGGGGGTCCTACGAGCAGTACTTC.

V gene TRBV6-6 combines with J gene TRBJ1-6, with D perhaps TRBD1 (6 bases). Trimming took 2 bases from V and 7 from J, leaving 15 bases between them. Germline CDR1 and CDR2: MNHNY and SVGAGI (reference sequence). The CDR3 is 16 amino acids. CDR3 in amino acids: CASSYMAGVQNSPLHF. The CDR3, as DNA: TGTGCCAGCAGTTACATGGCAGGGGTCCAGAATTCACCCCTCCACTTT.

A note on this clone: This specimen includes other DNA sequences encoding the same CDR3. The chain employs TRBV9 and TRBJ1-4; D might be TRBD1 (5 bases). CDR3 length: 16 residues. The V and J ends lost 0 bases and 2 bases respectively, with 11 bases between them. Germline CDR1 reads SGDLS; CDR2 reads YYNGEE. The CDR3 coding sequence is TGTGCCAGCAGCGTAGGGGGGACTTCGACTAATGAAAAACTGTTTTTT. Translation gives CASSVGGTSTNEKLFF.

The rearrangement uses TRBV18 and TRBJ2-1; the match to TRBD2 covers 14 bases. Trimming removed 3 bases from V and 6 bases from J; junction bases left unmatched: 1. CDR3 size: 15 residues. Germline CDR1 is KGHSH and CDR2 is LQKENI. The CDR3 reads CASSPTSGGANEQFF. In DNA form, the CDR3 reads TGTGCCAGCTCACCGACTAGCGGGGGGGCCAATGAGCAGTTCTTC.